The rows below give T cell receptor beta chains drawn from one sample of a study of PD-L1 blockade in urothelial cancer. Using immunoSEQ multiplex PCR, the repertoire was profiled, and TCRdb retains in-frame clones only, with some absent. Found here are about 20,000 clones, about 91% of them singletons; the top ten hold less than 4.5%. The sequencing used PBMCs, collected around atezolizumab (anti-PD-L1) treatment. These receptors all stem from a man aged 50 to 60 with urothelial cancer. The CDR3 runs from the conserved cysteine through the conserved F or W. Each record gives: CDR3 protein, CDR3 DNA, D gene, clone size, V gene, J gene. The D gene is left open where the match is weak. The size entry is marked missing in some rows and otherwise reads once, few, many or a size class.

CDR3: CASNQRALTDTQYF; DNA: TGTGCCAGCAATCAGCGGGCCCTCACAGATACGCAGTATTTT; D: .; size: .; V: TRBV27; J: TRBJ2-3
CDR3: CAWSHLADWYQETQYF; DNA: TGTGCCTGGAGTCATCTAGCGGACTGGTACCAAGAGACCCAGTACTTC; D: TRBD2; size: once; V: TRBV30; J: TRBJ2-5
CDR3: CASGTQGGETQYF; DNA: TGCGCCAGCGGGACACAGGGAGGGGAGACCCAGTACTTC; D: .; size: .; V: TRBV5-1; J: TRBJ2-5
CDR3: CASSPGLAPYEQYF; DNA: TGTGCCAGTAGCCCGGGACTAGCTCCCTACGAGCAGTACTTC; D: TRBD2; size: .; V: TRBV19; J: TRBJ2-7
CDR3: CASSVGVAAHYEQYF; DNA: TGTGCCAGCAGCGTAGGGGTAGCGGCTCACTACGAGCAGTACTTC; D: .; size: .; V: TRBV9; J: TRBJ2-7
CDR3: CASSAGLAGANEQFF; DNA: TGCGCCAGCAGCGCCGGACTAGCGGGAGCGAATGAGCAGTTCTTC; D: TRBD2; size: .; V: TRBV5-1; J: TRBJ2-1
CDR3: CASSLLGQGNTGELFF; DNA: TGTGCCAGCAGTTTATTAGGGCAGGGCAACACCGGGGAGCTGTTTTTT; D: .; size: .; V: TRBV28; J: TRBJ2-2
CDR3: CASSLGSEGGYTF; DNA: TGCGCCAGCAGCTTGGGGTCCGAGGGTGGCTACACCTTC; D: .; size: .; V: TRBV5-1; J: TRBJ1-2
CDR3: CASSLTPSLYEQFF; DNA: TGTGCCAGCAGCTTAACCCCCTCCCTGTATGAGCAGTTCTTC; D: .; size: .; V: TRBV7-3; J: TRBJ2-1
CDR3: CASSLYLGPGGKGNQPQHF; DNA: TGTGCCAGCAGTTTATACTTGGGGCCAGGGGGCAAGGGCAATCAGCCCCAGCATTTT; D: TRBD1; size: .; V: TRBV27; J: TRBJ1-5
CDR3: CASSRTGGRYNEQFF; DNA: TGTGCCAGCAGCCGGACAGGGGGCCGGTACAATGAGCAGTTCTTC; D: TRBD1; size: once; V: TRBV14; J: TRBJ2-1
CDR3: CSVERDSGNTIYF; DNA: TGCAGCGTTGAACGGGACTCTGGAAACACCATATATTTT; D: .; size: once; V: TRBV29-1; J: TRBJ1-3
CDR3: CASSFSTGELFF; DNA: TGCGCCAGCAGCTTCAGCACCGGGGAGCTGTTTTTT; D: .; size: few; V: TRBV5-1; J: TRBJ2-2
CDR3: CASSLLAETKNIQYF; DNA: TGTGCCAGCAGCTTGCTCGCTGAGACCAAAAACATTCAGTACTTC; D: .; size: once; V: TRBV5-6; J: TRBJ2-4
CDR3: CASSKNRDTNYGYTF; DNA: TGCGCCAGCAGTAAGAACCGGGACACCAACTATGGCTACACCTTC; D: .; size: .; V: TRBV10-2; J: TRBJ1-2
CDR3: CASTEGSRQPQHF; DNA: TGTGCCAGCACGGAAGGGAGTCGTCAGCCCCAGCATTTT; D: .; size: .; V: TRBV12-1; J: TRBJ1-5
CDR3: CAWGRGSPEQYF; DNA: TGTGCCTGGGGGAGGGGTTCTCCCGAGCAGTACTTC; D: TRBD2; size: .; V: TRBV30; J: TRBJ2-7
CDR3: CASNPGTALYGYTF; DNA: TGTGCCAGCAATCCCGGGACAGCCCTCTATGGCTACACCTTC; D: TRBD1; size: .; V: TRBV5-4; J: TRBJ1-2
CDR3: CASSLLGQGFWEQFF; DNA: TGTGCCAGCAGTTTATTGGGACAGGGGTTCTGGGAGCAGTTCTTC; D: TRBD1; size: .; V: TRBV27; J: TRBJ2-1
CDR3: CSVGRGGYGYTF; DNA: TGCAGCGTTGGGAGGGGAGGATATGGCTACACCTTC; D: .; size: .; V: TRBV29-1; J: TRBJ1-2
CDR3: CASSVGGFNNEQFF; DNA: TGTGCCAGCAGTGTAGGGGGCTTCAACAATGAGCAGTTCTTC; D: TRBD1; size: .; V: TRBV6-4; J: TRBJ2-1
CDR3: CASSPGQRSYEQYF; DNA: TGCGCCAGCAGCCCGGGACAGCGCTCCTACGAGCAGTACTTC; D: TRBD1; size: once; V: TRBV4-3; J: TRBJ2-7
CDR3: CASSRGWYTGELFF; DNA: TGTGCCAGCAGCAGGGGGTGGTACACCGGGGAGCTGTTTTTT; D: TRBD1; size: once; V: TRBV6-5; J: TRBJ2-2
CDR3: CASSPYGDIQYF; DNA: TGTGCCAGCAGCCCATATGGAGACATTCAGTACTTC; D: .; size: .; V: TRBV7-9; J: TRBJ2-4
CDR3: CASSPAGANVLTF; DNA: TGTGCCAGCAGCCCAGCTGGGGCCAACGTCCTGACTTTC; D: .; size: .; V: TRBV7-6; J: TRBJ2-6
CDR3: CASRLAGISYEQYF; DNA: TGCGCCAGCCGCTTGGCAGGGATATCATACGAGCAGTACTTC; D: .; size: .; V: TRBV5-1; J: TRBJ2-7
CDR3: CASSIRSFYNEQFF; DNA: TGTGCCAGTAGTATTCGGAGTTTCTACAATGAGCAGTTCTTC; D: .; size: .; V: TRBV19; J: TRBJ2-1
CDR3: CASSLNGRGQWYF; DNA: TGTGCCAGCAGCTTAAATGGCCGAGGACAATGGTACTTC; D: .; size: .; V: TRBV7-2; J: TRBJ2-7
CDR3: CASGRLRNEQFF; DNA: TGTGCCAGCGGGAGACTACGGAATGAGCAGTTCTTC; D: .; size: .; V: TRBV6-6; J: TRBJ2-1
CDR3: CASSPKIDRNYGYTF; DNA: TGTGCCAGCAGTCCCAAAATTGACAGAAACTATGGCTACACCTTC; D: .; size: .; V: TRBV27; J: TRBJ1-2
CDR3: CASSLVLAGVHEQYF; DNA: TGTGCCAGCAGCTTAGTCCTAGCGGGAGTTCACGAGCAGTACTTC; D: TRBD2; size: .; V: TRBV7-8; J: TRBJ2-7
CDR3: CAISESEGNTEAFF; DNA: TGTGCCATCAGTGAGTCAGAGGGGAACACTGAAGCTTTCTTT; D: .; size: .; V: TRBV10-3; J: TRBJ1-1
CDR3: CAYQRTSGRLYF; DNA: TGTGCCTATCAACGGACTAGCGGGAGGCTCTATTTT; D: TRBD2; size: .; V: TRBV30; J: TRBJ2-3
CDR3: CASNNRRNTGELFF; DNA: TGTGCCAGCAACAACAGGAGGAACACCGGGGAGCTGTTTTTT; D: .; size: .; V: TRBV5-4; J: TRBJ2-2
CDR3: CASSYSPDRVEGYTF; DNA: TGTGCCAGCAGTTACTCTCCCGACAGGGTTGAGGGCTACACCTTC; D: TRBD1; size: .; V: TRBV6-5; J: TRBJ1-2
CDR3: CSVETRLAGAFTGELFF; DNA: TGCAGCGTTGAAACCCGGCTAGCGGGGGCATTCACCGGGGAGCTGTTTTTT; D: TRBD2; size: .; V: TRBV29-1; J: TRBJ2-2
CDR3: CASSQAGRIYNEQFF; DNA: TGTGCCAGCAGCCAAGCCGGGAGGATTTACAATGAGCAGTTCTTC; D: TRBD2; size: .; V: TRBV14; J: TRBJ2-1
CDR3: CASSFGTPGNTIYF; DNA: TGTGCCAGCAGCTTTGGGACTCCAGGAAACACCATATATTTT; D: .; size: .; V: TRBV5-4; J: TRBJ1-3
CDR3: CASSRPGQGYEQYF; DNA: TGTGCCAGCAGCAGACCGGGACAGGGCTACGAGCAGTACTTC; D: TRBD1; size: .; V: TRBV7-9; J: TRBJ2-7
CDR3: CASRSTGWGTNEQFF; DNA: TGTGCCAGCAGATCGACGGGATGGGGTACAAATGAGCAGTTCTTC; D: .; size: .; V: TRBV7-9; J: TRBJ2-1
CDR3: CASSGQGNTEAFF; DNA: TGTGCCAGCTCAGGGCAGGGAAACACTGAAGCTTTCTTT; D: .; size: .; V: TRBV18; J: TRBJ1-1
CDR3: CASSWAELNTEAFF; DNA: TGTGCCAGTAGTTGGGCAGAGTTGAACACTGAAGCTTTCTTT; D: .; size: .; V: TRBV19; J: TRBJ1-1
CDR3: CASSPGQTTYYEQYF; DNA: TGTGCCAGTAGTCCGGGACAAACCACGTACTACGAGCAGTACTTC; D: .; size: .; V: TRBV19; J: TRBJ2-7
CDR3: CASSPQGHPNQPQHF; DNA: TGCGCCAGCAGCCCACAGGGGCACCCCAATCAGCCCCAGCATTTT; D: TRBD1; size: .; V: TRBV5-1; J: TRBJ1-5
CDR3: CASRGGSSYNEQFF; DNA: TGTGCCAGCCGCGGAGGGAGTTCCTACAATGAGCAGTTCTTC; D: .; size: .; V: TRBV6-1; J: TRBJ2-1
CDR3: CAISGTSGGEETQYF; DNA: TGTGCCATCAGTGGGACTAGCGGGGGGGAAGAGACCCAGTACTTC; D: TRBD2; size: once; V: TRBV10-3; J: TRBJ2-5
CDR3: CASSYATRFAGELFF; DNA: TGTGCCAGCAGTTATGCCACTAGATTCGCCGGGGAGCTGTTTTTT; D: .; size: .; V: TRBV6-5; J: TRBJ2-2
CDR3: CASSVGANTEAFF; DNA: TGTGCCAGCAGCGTAGGGGCCAACACTGAAGCTTTCTTT; D: .; size: .; V: TRBV7-9; J: TRBJ1-1
CDR3: CAWTLRLGYGYTF; DNA: TGTGCCTGGACCCTGCGTCTTGGCTATGGCTACACCTTC; D: .; size: .; V: TRBV30; J: TRBJ1-2
CDR3: CASRPTEPTYGYTF; DNA: TGTGCCAGCAGACCTACAGAACCTACCTATGGCTACACCTTC; D: .; size: .; V: TRBV27; J: TRBJ1-2
CDR3: CASISSGGLNSNQPQHF; DNA: TGTGCCAGCATCTCGTCTGGAGGGTTAAATAGCAATCAGCCCCAGCATTTT; D: .; size: .; V: TRBV28; J: TRBJ1-5
CDR3: CASSIPGQANYGYTF; DNA: TGTGCCAGCTCTATTCCCGGACAGGCTAACTATGGCTACACCTTC; D: TRBD1; size: .; V: TRBV18; J: TRBJ1-2
CDR3: CAWSGQPREKLFF; DNA: TGTGCCTGGAGTGGTCAGCCGAGGGAAAAACTGTTTTTT; D: .; size: .; V: TRBV30; J: TRBJ1-4